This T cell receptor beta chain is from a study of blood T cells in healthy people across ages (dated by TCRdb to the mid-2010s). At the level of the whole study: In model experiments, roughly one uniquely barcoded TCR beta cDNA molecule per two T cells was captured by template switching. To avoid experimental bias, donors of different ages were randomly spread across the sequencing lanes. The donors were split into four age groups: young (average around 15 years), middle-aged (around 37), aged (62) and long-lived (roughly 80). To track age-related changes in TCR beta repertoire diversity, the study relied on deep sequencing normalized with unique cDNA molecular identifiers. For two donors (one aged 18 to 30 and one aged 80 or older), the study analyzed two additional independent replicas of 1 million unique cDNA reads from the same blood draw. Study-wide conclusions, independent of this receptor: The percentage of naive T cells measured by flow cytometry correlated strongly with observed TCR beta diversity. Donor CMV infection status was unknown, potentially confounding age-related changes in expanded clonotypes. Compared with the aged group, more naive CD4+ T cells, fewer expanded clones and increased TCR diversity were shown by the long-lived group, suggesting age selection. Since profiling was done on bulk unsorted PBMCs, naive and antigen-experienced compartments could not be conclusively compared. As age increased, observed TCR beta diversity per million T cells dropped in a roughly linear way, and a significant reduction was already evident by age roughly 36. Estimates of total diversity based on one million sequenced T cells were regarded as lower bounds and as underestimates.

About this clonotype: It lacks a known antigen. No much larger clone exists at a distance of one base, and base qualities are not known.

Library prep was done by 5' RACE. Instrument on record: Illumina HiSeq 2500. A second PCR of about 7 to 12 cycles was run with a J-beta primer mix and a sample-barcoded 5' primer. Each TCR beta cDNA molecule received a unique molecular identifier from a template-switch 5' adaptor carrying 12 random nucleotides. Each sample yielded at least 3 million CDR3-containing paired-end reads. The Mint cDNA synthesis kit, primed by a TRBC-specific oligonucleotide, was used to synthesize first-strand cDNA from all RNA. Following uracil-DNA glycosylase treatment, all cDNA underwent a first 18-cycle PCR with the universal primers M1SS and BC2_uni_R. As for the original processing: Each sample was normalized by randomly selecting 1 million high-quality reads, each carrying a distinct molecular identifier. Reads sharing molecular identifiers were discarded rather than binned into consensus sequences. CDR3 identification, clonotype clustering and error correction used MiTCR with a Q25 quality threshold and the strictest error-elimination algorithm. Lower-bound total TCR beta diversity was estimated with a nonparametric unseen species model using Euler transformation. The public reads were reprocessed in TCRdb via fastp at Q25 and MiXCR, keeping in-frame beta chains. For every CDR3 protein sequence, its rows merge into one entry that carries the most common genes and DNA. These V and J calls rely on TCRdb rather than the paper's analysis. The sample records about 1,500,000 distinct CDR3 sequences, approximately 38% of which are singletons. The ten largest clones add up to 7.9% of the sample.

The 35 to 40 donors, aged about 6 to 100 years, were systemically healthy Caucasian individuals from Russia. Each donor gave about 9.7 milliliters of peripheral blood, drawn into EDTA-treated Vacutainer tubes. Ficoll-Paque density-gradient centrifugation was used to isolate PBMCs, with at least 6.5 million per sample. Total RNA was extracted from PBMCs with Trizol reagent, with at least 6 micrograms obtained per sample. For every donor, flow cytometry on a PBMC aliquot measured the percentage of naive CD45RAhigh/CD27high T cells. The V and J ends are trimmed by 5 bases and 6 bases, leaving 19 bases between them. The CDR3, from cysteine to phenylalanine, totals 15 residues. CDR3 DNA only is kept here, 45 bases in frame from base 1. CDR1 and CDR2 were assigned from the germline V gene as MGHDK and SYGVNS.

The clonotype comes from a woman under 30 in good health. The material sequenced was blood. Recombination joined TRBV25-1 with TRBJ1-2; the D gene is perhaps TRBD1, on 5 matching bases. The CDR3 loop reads CASSSRVNLRHGYTF. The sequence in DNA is TGTGCCAGCAGTTCCAGGGTCAACCTCAGGCATGGCTACACCTTC.